This T cell receptor (beta chain) stems from a study of T cell responses to AZD1222 COVID-19 vaccine. Broader study findings: Repertoire sampling happened only post peak T cell response.

The CDR3 is 14 residues long. The germline CDR1 and CDR2 sequences are LGHDT and YNNKEL (reference sequence). J gave up 6 bases and V 4 bases, and 6 bases lay outside the gene matches. To note about this clone: Antigen specificity is unknown.

Measured with immunoSEQ multiplex PCR; TCRdb has only the in-frame clones, and not every one. This sample carries about 180,000 clones, about nine tenths of them seen once, and the ten largest clones take 3.5% to 5.5%. This receptor was obtained from an adult who received the MenACWY meningococcal vaccine as a control. Material: peripheral blood, obtained 28 days after the second dose of the MenACWY control vaccine. This chain connects TRBV3-1 (or the pseudogene TRBV3-2) to TRBJ2-7; 10 bases line up with TRBD2. The CDR3 sequence is CASSLTSGTVEQYF. CDR3 in DNA: TGTGCCAGCAGCCTTACTAGCGGGACGGTCGAGCAGTACTTC.